This T cell receptor beta chain was sequenced during a study of shared clonotypes between healthy human individuals. Germline values: CDR1 MDHEN, CDR2 SYDVKM. The CDR3 length is 15 residues. Between the trimmed V and J ends, which lost 3 bases and 8 bases, there was a span of 19 bases. The investigators split CD4+ cells into a CD45RA+ naive subset and a CD45RA-negative memory subset. A remark on this clone: Its antigen is undetermined.

Study-level findings and limits: Sharing across four donors was seen in around 5.1% of naive CD4 clonotypes.

The assay used deep level. DNA at around 200 ng, roughly 30,000 T cell genomes, went into sorted-subset replicate PCRs. The repertoire was sequenced with immunoSEQ multiplex PCR; TCRdb's copy has only in-frame clones and lacks some. In the table there are 190,000 or so clones, 66% of which are singletons. The sequence was collected from a man under 40 in good health. The chain employs TRBV28 and TRBJ1-2; tentatively, D is TRBD1 (6 bases). The sample was memory CD4+ T cells sorted from blood. Subset here: CD45RA-negative fraction. The CDR3: CASSLVARGKTGYTF. In DNA, the CDR3 is TGTGCCAGCAGTTTGGTTGCCAGGGGAAAAACGGGCTACACCTTC.